The clone carrying this T cell receptor beta chain was observed once. This entry comes from a study of blood T cell repertoires in COVID-19. The wider study: COVID-19 samples from acute and convalescent phases originated in the United States, Italy and Spain. PBMCs, B-cell-depleted T cells, or T cells provided the cDNA or gDNA that made up the material.

As handled by the study authors: Counts of nucleated cells, estimated from reference gene primer amplification, were obtained. This table comes from immunoSEQ multiplex PCR, and its TCRdb copy is limited to in-frame clones, with some not included. V, J and clone size were drawn from that table, and D and trimming were deduced from the DNA. The sample shows some 150,000 clones, approximately 81% of them seen only once. The germline gives CDR1 MDHEN, CDR2 SYDVKM. Deletions cut 5 bases from V and 9 bases from J, with 14 bases between. This CDR3 comprises 14 residues. The sample taken for sequencing was peripheral blood. The gene calls are TRBV28 and TRBJ1-6; D unresolved. The TCR comes from a human donor with acute or convalescent COVID-19. The donor label of this sample is uncertain. The CDR3 DNA sequence: TGTGCCAGCAGTCCCAACCGGTTCGGTTCACCCCTCCACTTT. Translation gives CASSPNRFGSPLHF.